This is a list of T cell receptor beta chains from one sample in a study of T cell changes during pregnancy in multiple sclerosis. Method: immunoSEQ multiplex PCR; TCRdb's copy keeps in-frame clones and lacks some. There are approximately 38,000 clones in the sample; about 95% occur only once, and under 2% lies in the top ten. The sequencing used peripheral blood, collected in the third trimester of pregnancy. The receptors shown here come from a female donor with multiple sclerosis, enrolled in a pregnancy study. The CDR3 runs from the conserved cysteine through the conserved F or W. Fields, in order: CDR3 length, V gene, J gene, D gene, clone size, CDR3 protein, CDR3 DNA. A D gene is named only where the DNA matches it firmly. Size is omitted from some rows. Given values are once, few, many or a class for expanded clones.

14	TRBV5-8	TRBJ2-6	TRBD1	-	CASSFWGQGSVLTF	TGTGCCAGCAGCTTCTGGGGACAGGGTTCCGTCCTGACTTTC
16	TRBV7-9	TRBJ1-3	-	-	CASSLVRGEAGNTIYF	TGTGCCAGCAGCTTAGTCCGGGGGGAAGCGGGAAACACCATATATTTT
13	TRBV21-1	TRBJ2-7	-	-	CASPGLRYYEQYF	TGTGCCAGCCCCGGGTTGCGGTACTACGAGCAGTACTTC
19	TRBV6-1	TRBJ1-6	TRBD1	-	CASSEVPMDRGWVGSPLHF	TGTGCCAGCAGTGAGGTTCCAATGGACAGGGGGTGGGTAGGATCACCCCTCCACTTT
14	TRBV5-1	TRBJ1-2	-	once	CASSADMFNYGYTF	TGCGCCAGCAGTGCGGACATGTTTAACTATGGCTACACCTTC
16	TRBV6-1	TRBJ2-7	-	-	CASSDILSDPFYEQYF	TGTGCCAGCAGTGATATTTTGTCAGATCCTTTCTACGAGCAGTACTTC
13	TRBV7-9	TRBJ1-2	-	-	CASSLPQGTGYTF	TGTGCCAGCAGCTTACCCCAGGGGACTGGCTACACCTTC
10	TRBV6-6	TRBJ2-5	-	-	CASSGGTQYF	TGTGCCAGCAGCGGTGGGACCCAGTACTTC
14	TRBV19	TRBJ1-4	-	-	CASTVTPTNEKLFF	TGTGCCAGTACCGTGACTCCAACTAATGAAAAACTGTTTTTT
13	TRBV13	TRBJ2-5	TRBD2	-	CASRQAGGGTQYF	TGTGCCAGCAGGCAAGCGGGAGGGGGGACCCAGTACTTC
17	TRBV28	TRBJ2-7	-	once	CASSSSILLQGNYEQYF	TGTGCCAGCAGCTCCTCCATTCTCCTACAGGGTAACTACGAGCAGTACTTC
17	TRBV10-3	TRBJ2-2	TRBD2	-	CAISGPTSGRHTGELFF	TGTGCCATCAGTGGCCCGACTAGCGGGAGACATACCGGGGAGCTGTTTTTT
14	TRBV29-1	TRBJ1-1	-	-	CSVDVQGSGTEAFF	TGCAGCGTTGACGTCCAGGGGAGCGGCACTGAAGCTTTCTTT
14	TRBV19	TRBJ1-5	TRBD1	-	CASSRDRDNQPQHF	TGTGCCAGTAGTCGCGACAGGGACAATCAGCCCCAGCATTTT
15	TRBV6-1	TRBJ2-7	-	once	CASSIARTPPYEQYF	TGTGCCAGCAGTATAGCCCGGACACCTCCCTACGAGCAGTACTTC
12	TRBV28	TRBJ1-2	-	-	CASSFLDYGYTF	TGTGCCAGCAGTTTTCTAGACTATGGCTACACCTTC
14	TRBV19	TRBJ2-7	TRBD1	-	CASSIDGTGTEQYF	TGTGCCAGTAGTATAGACGGGACAGGGACCGAGCAGTACTTC
13	TRBV19	TRBJ1-1	-	-	CASSTVLNTEAFF	TGTGCCAGTAGTACGGTGCTGAACACTGAAGCTTTCTTT
15	TRBV5-1	TRBJ2-1	-	-	CASSPLGSSYNEQFF	TGCGCCAGCAGCCCTCTGGGGAGCTCCTACAATGAGCAGTTCTTC
15	TRBV19	TRBJ2-2	TRBD2	-	CASSTSGRVPGELFF	TGTGCCAGTAGTACTAGCGGGAGGGTTCCCGGGGAGCTGTTTTTT
14	TRBV30	TRBJ1-6	-	once	CAWRPIGPGSPLHF	TGTGCCTGGAGACCGATCGGTCCGGGTTCACCCCTCCACTTT
14	TRBV2	TRBJ1-4	-	-	CASSEGGSGEKLFF	TGTGCCAGCAGTGAAGGGGGCTCCGGGGAAAAACTGTTTTTT
15	TRBV9	TRBJ2-1	-	-	CASSVGSGGSHEQFF	TGTGCCAGCAGCGTAGGCTCCGGAGGTTCCCATGAGCAGTTCTTC
13	TRBV30	TRBJ2-2	-	-	CAWSGSGTGELFF	TGTGCCTGGAGTGGATCGGGGACCGGGGAGCTGTTTTTT
15	TRBV11-2	TRBJ2-1	TRBD2	-	CASSKVTSGRGEQFF	TGTGCCAGCAGTAAAGTGACTAGCGGGAGGGGTGAGCAGTTCTTC
15	TRBV5-6	TRBJ2-5	TRBD1	-	CASSLNRGPRETQYF	TGTGCCAGCAGCCTGAACAGGGGGCCGCGAGAGACCCAGTACTTC
18	TRBV5-1	TRBJ2-7	TRBD1	-	CASSLVPAGGSLSYEQYF	TGCGCCAGCAGCTTGGTCCCGGCAGGGGGCTCCCTATCCTACGAGCAGTACTTC
15	TRBV7-4	TRBJ1-4	-	-	CASRWNGGRGEKLFF	TGTGCCAGCAGGTGGAACGGGGGACGTGGTGAAAAACTGTTTTTT
17	TRBV28	TRBJ1-3	TRBD1	-	CASSPYGDRARENTIYF	TGTGCCAGCAGTCCTTATGGGGACAGGGCGCGAGAAAACACCATATATTTT
16	TRBV30	TRBJ1-4	-	-	CAWSVQVRATNEKLFF	TGTGCCTGGAGTGTACAGGTGCGCGCAACTAATGAAAAACTGTTTTTT
14	TRBV5-4	TRBJ2-2	-	-	CASSLPQGSGELFF	TGTGCCAGCAGCTTGCCTCAGGGTAGCGGGGAGCTGTTTTTT